The clone carrying this T cell receptor (beta chain) was counted only a few times. These data originate in a study of spatial heterogeneity in lung cancer. Using its own MiXCR run on the 5' RACE reads, TCRdb lists one record per CDR3 protein. The table includes around 12,000 distinct CDR3 sequences, roughly 13% detected once. Stated time point: sample taken at primary tumor resection. Material for sequencing was whole RNA from tumor, nontumor lung or frozen PBMC, left unsorted. The V segment lost 5 bases and the J segment 0 bases; nucleotides outside the gene matches: 4. The germline V gene encodes CDR1 SGHVS and CDR2 FNYEAQ. The CDR3 sequence is 15 residues long.

This TCR came from a female donor with early-stage non-small cell lung cancer. Sequencing used PBMCs, obtained at surgery. The chain couples TRBV7-6 to TRBJ2-7, with 10 bases fitting TRBD2. The CDR3 loop reads CASSPLAGGSYEQYF. Here the CDR3 DNA reads TGTGCCAGCAGCCCCTTAGCGGGAGGCTCCTACGAGCAGTACTTC.